These 2 T cell receptor beta chains were sequenced from one sample in a study of blood T cell repertoires in COVID-19. Measured with immunoSEQ multiplex PCR; TCRdb has only the in-frame clones, and not every one. The profile covers 320,000 or so clones, with roughly 90% appearing a single time and approximately 5% taken by the ten largest. The sample consisted of PBMCs or T cells enriched from blood (not recorded which). Every receptor here comes from a man between 60 and 75 years old who had recovered from COVID-19.

This clone occurred once. The gene calls are TRBV5-1 and TRBJ2-1, with 9 nucleotides matching TRBD2. The germline V gene encodes CDR1 SGHRS and CDR2 YFSETQ. The V gene end was trimmed by 4 bases and the J gene end by 4 bases; junction bases not matched to a gene: 6. CDR3 size: 15 residues. The CDR3 nucleotides read TGCGCCAGCAGCCCAACTAGCGGGCCATACAATGAGCAGTTCTTC. This sequence encodes CASSPTSGPYNEQFF.

V gene TRBV5-1 combines with J gene TRBJ2-1; 10 bases match TRBD2. Trimming cost V 0 bases and J 8 bases; bases outside gene matches: 5. The CDR3 sequence is 15 residues long. Germline CDR1 is SGHRS and CDR2 is YFSETQ. The CDR3, as DNA: TGCGCCAGCAGCTTGGCTAGCGGGAGTTCGGATGAGCAGTTCTTC. Translating it yields CASSLASGSSDEQFF.